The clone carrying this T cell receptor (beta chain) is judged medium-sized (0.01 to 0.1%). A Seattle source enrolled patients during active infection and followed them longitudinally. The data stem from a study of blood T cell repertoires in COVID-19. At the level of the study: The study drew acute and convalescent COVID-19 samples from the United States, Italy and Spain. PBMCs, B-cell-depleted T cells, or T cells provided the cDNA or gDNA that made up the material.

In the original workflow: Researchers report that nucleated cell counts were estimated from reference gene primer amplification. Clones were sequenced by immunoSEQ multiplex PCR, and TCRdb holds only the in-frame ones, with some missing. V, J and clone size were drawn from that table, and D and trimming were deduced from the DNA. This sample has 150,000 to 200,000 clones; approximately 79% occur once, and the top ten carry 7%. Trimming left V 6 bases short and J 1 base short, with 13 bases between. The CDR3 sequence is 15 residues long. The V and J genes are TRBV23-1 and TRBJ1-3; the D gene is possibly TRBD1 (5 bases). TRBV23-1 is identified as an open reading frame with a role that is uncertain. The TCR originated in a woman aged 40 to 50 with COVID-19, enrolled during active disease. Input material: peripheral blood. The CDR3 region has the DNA TGCGCCAGCAGACAGGTAACTGAGTCTGGAAACACCATATATTTT. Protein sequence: CASRQVTESGNTIYF.